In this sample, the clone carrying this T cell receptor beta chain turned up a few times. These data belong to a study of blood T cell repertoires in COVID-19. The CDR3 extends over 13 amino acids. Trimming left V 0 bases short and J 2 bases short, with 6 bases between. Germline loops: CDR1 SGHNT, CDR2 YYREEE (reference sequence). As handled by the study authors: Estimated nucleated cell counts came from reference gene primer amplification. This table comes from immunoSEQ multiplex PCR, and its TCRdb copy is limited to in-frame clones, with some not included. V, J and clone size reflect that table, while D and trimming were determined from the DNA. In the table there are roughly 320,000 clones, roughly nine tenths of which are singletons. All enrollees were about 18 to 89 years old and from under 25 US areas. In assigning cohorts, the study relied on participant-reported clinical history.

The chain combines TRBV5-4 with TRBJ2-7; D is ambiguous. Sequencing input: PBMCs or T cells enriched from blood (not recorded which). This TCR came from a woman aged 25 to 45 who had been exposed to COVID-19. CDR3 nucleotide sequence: TGTGCCAGCAGCTTGGGGAGAACCTACGAGCAGTACTTC. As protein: CASSLGRTYEQYF.